The 29 T cell receptor beta chains presented below share a single source sample, sequenced in a study of T cell responses to AZD1222 COVID-19 vaccine. The protocol was immunoSEQ multiplex PCR, while the TCRdb copy is restricted to in-frame clones and leaves out a portion. The sample shows 120,000 or so clones, roughly 90% of them seen only once. Sequencing used peripheral blood, obtained on day 0 of AZD1222 vaccination. These receptors were taken from an adult in good health.

The chain joins TRBV7-2 to TRBJ1-1; TRBD1 is a possible D gene (5 bases). Germline V gene lookup returns CDR1 SGHTA and CDR2 FQGNSA. The CDR3 extends over 13 amino acids. The V end was cut by 0 bases, the J end by 11 bases, with 13 bases between. CDR3 bases: TGTGCCAGCAGCTTAGCCCCCCCAGGGATCGCTTTCTTT. The encoded protein is CASSLAPPGIAFF.

The V gene is TRBV20-1, the J gene TRBJ2-7; D gene unclear. The CDR3 contains 11 residues. Trimming took off 0 bases at V and 6 bases at J, with 6 bases between the two ends. CDR1 and CDR2 (germline): DFQATT, SNEGSKA (reference sequence). The CDR3 protein is CSAREAREQYF. CDR3 coding DNA: TGCAGTGCTAGAGAGGCACGCGAGCAGTACTTC.

The rearrangement links TRBV7-9 to TRBJ2-7; unclear D gene. Germline V gene lookup returns CDR1 SEHNR and CDR2 FQNEAQ (reference sequence). The CDR3 runs to 12 residues. V dropped 5 bases and J dropped 4 bases, with 9 bases sitting between them. CDR3: CASSPSGYEQYF. CDR3 in DNA: TGTGCCAGCAGCCCGTCGGGTTACGAGCAGTACTTC.

The rearrangement uses TRBV5-6 and TRBJ2-2; D call uncertain. The V and J ends lost 5 bases and 0 bases respectively, with 8 bases between them. This CDR3 spans 14 amino acids. The germline V gene has CDR1 SGHDT and CDR2 YYEEEE. In nucleotides, the CDR3 is TGTGCCAGCAGTCTCCCTTCGAACACCGGGGAGCTGTTTTTT. It yields the protein CASSLPSNTGELFF.

V gene TRBV24-1 combines with J gene TRBJ2-3; 11 bases align to TRBD2. CDR1 and CDR2 from the germline V gene are KGHDR and SFDVKD. This CDR3 comprises 19 residues. With V trimmed by 1 base and J by 0 bases, 8 bases remained unmatched. Here the CDR3 reads CATSDFSPTSGSSTDTQYF. Here the CDR3 DNA reads TGTGCCACCAGTGATTTCTCCCCTACTAGCGGGAGCAGCACAGATACGCAGTATTTT.

The sample holds one count of this clone. The chain is built from TRBV7-8 and TRBJ2-5; TRBD1 aligns across 10 bases. Germline CDR1 is SGHVS and CDR2 is FQNEAQ. The CDR3 totals 16 residues. V gave up 2 bases and J gave up 3 bases; unmatched junction bases: 6. The chain's CDR3 is CASSLNLGTGEETQYF. DNA for the CDR3: TGTGCCAGCAGCTTAAACCTCGGGACAGGGGAAGAGACCCAGTACTTC.

This clone has a handful of counts. The chain couples TRBV4-2 to TRBJ1-5; 10 nucleotides line up with TRBD1. V was clipped by 0 bases and J by 5 bases; unmatched bases: 7. This CDR3 region has 17 residues. Germline CDR1 is LGHNA and CDR2 is YNFKEQ. The CDR3 DNA reads as TGTGCCAGCAGCCAAGATTCGGGACAGGGGCGCGATCAGCCCCAGCATTTT. This translates into CASSQDSGQGRDQPQHF.

The gene calls are TRBV7-9 and TRBJ1-1, with D possibly matching TRBD1 (6 bases). The germline CDR1 and CDR2 sequences are SEHNR and FQNEAQ (reference sequence). The germline V and J ends were trimmed by 0 bases and 8 bases, with 16 bases remaining between them. The CDR3 runs to 15 residues. CDR3 DNA sequence: TGTGCCAGCAGCTTAGCGTGGCGGGACAAAGTAGAAGCTTTCTTT. It specifies CASSLAWRDKVEAFF.

The V and J genes are TRBV19 and TRBJ2-7; D may be TRBD2 (5 bases). The germline gives CDR1 LNHDA, CDR2 SQIVND (reference sequence). The CDR3 is 12 residues long. V lost 7 bases, J lost 4 bases, and 11 bases lay in between. Here the CDR3 reads CASTDSVYEQYF. The CDR3 coding sequence is TGTGCCAGTACGGACTCCGTATACGAGCAGTACTTC.

Comment on this clone: The same CDR3 is also encoded by other DNA sequences in this sample. The gene calls are TRBV5-4 and TRBJ2-7, with D possibly being TRBD1 (5 bases). V was trimmed by 2 bases and J by 4 bases, leaving 10 bases between them. This CDR3 has 13 amino acids. Looked up from germline, CDR1 is SGHNT and CDR2 is YYREEE (reference sequence). The CDR3 nucleotides are TGTGCCAGCAGCTTCCAGGGTTCGTACGAGCAGTACTTC. Encoded protein: CASSFQGSYEQYF.

The chain joins TRBV6-2 or TRBV6-3 to TRBJ1-1; 7 bases are shared with TRBD1. The CDR3 runs 17 residues. Germline V lookup: CDR1 MNHEY, CDR2 SVGEGT. After removal of 6 bases from V and 0 bases from J, the junction contained 13 bases not matched to a gene. In DNA, the CDR3 is TGTGCCAGCAGCACGGGACAGAGAGCCTTCATGAACACTGAAGCTTTCTTT. It codes for CASSTGQRAFMNTEAFF.

The rearrangement joins TRBV5-6 to TRBJ2-5; D gene unclear. V was cut by 2 bases and J by 5 bases, with 13 bases left in between. The CDR3 totals 14 residues. Germline CDR1 and CDR2: SGHDT and YYEEEE. This CDR3 reads CASSFGQSWETQYF. CDR3 in DNA: TGTGCCAGCAGCTTCGGGCAGTCGTGGGAGACCCAGTACTTC.

This sequence joins TRBV6-1 and TRBJ1-5, with D unclear. The CDR3 sequence is 17 residues long. In germline, CDR1 is MNHNS, CDR2 SASEGT. V gave up 2 bases and J gave up 7 bases, with 21 bases separating them. The CDR3 reads CASSEPRGGKVWQPQHF. DNA for the CDR3: TGTGCCAGCAGTGAACCGCGAGGTGGAAAGGTTTGGCAGCCCCAGCATTTT.

V usage is TRBV9 and J usage is TRBJ2-7, with TRBD2 matching 11 bases. Germline values: CDR1 SGDLS, CDR2 YYNGEE. V lost 2 bases, J lost 4 bases, and 8 bases stayed unmatched. This CDR3 has 16 residues. The CDR3 coding sequence is TGTGCCAGCAGCGTCGCCCCCGGGACTAGCGGTTACGAGCAGTACTTC. Translating it yields CASSVAPGTSGYEQYF.

The rearrangement links TRBV11-2 to TRBJ2-3; 7 bases fit TRBD2. The V segment lost 1 base and the J segment 2 bases; nucleotides outside the gene matches: 6. The CDR3 is 16 amino acids. In germline, CDR1 is SGHAT, CDR2 FQNNGV. This CDR3 is CASSLAVRGYTDTQYF. For the CDR3, the DNA is TGTGCCAGCAGCTTAGCGGTGCGGGGGTACACAGATACGCAGTATTTT.

The chain is built from TRBV7-2 and TRBJ1-1; D may be TRBD1 (5 bases). From germline, CDR1 is SGHTA and CDR2 FQGNSA. With 1 base removed from V and 4 bases from J, the gap between germline ends came to 13 bases. The CDR3 spans 15 residues. CDR3 nucleotides: TGTGCCAGCAGCTTAGGGGTAGGGGTGTTCACTGAAGCTTTCTTT. Encoded protein: CASSLGVGVFTEAFF.

The chain combines TRBV28 with TRBJ2-7; 13 bases agree with TRBD2. Germline V gives CDR1 MDHEN, CDR2 SYDVKM. V trimming: 6 bases; J trimming: 6 bases; junction bases outside the gene matches: 8. This CDR3 has 15 residues. CDR3 sequence (DNA): TGTGCCAGCAGCCCCGGGACTAGCGGGACCCGCGAGCAGTACTTC. This translates into CASSPGTSGTREQYF.

This chain links TRBV6-2 or TRBV6-3 with TRBJ2-7; D call uncertain. V lost 2 bases to trimming and J lost 0 bases, with 5 bases between them. The CDR3 contains 13 residues. CDR1 is MNHEY, CDR2 SVGEGT, per germline. The CDR3 spells CASSYADSYEQYF. The DNA for the CDR3 is TGTGCCAGCAGTTACGCAGACTCCTACGAGCAGTACTTC.

This chain links TRBV7-3 with TRBJ2-3; 7 bases are a match to TRBD2. The CDR3 is 16 residues long. Germline assignment: CDR1 SGHTA and CDR2 FQGTGA. Trimming at V came to 5 bases and at J to 1 base, leaving 9 bases not matched to a gene. The CDR3 reads CASSIARAGGTDTQYF. CDR3 bases: TGTGCCAGCAGCATCGCCAGGGCGGGGGGCACAGATACGCAGTATTTT.

The gene calls are TRBV29-1 and TRBJ2-1; a weak D match, TRBD2 (7 bases). This CDR3 comprises 14 residues. Germline V gene data show CDR1 as SQVTM and CDR2 as ANQGSEA. The V end lost 7 bases, the J end lost 2 bases, and 15 bases lay between the germline ends. The CDR3 coding sequence is TGCAGCGCCCCGTCGGGGGGCGCCTACAATGAGCAGTTCTTC. Encoded protein: CSAPSGGAYNEQFF.

The chain uses TRBV28 and TRBJ2-3, with 8 bases aligning to TRBD1. This CDR3 contains 15 residues. Per germline, CDR1 MDHEN and CDR2 SYDVKM. Losses at the gene ends were 5 bases for V and 2 bases for J; bases not matched to a gene: 6. The chain's CDR3 is CASSMEGQVTDTQYF. In DNA, the CDR3 is TGTGCCAGCAGTATGGAGGGACAGGTCACAGATACGCAGTATTTT.

There are a few counts of this clone. The J gene is TRBJ2-2, the V gene TRBV6-5; D may match TRBD1 or TRBD2 (5 bases each). The CDR3 runs to 14 residues. V shed 6 bases and J shed 5 bases, with 13 bases lying between them. Germline V gene sequence: CDR1 MNHEY, CDR2 SVGAGI. CDR3 region: CASRAGSETGELFF. As DNA, the CDR3 is TGTGCCAGCAGGGCAGGGAGCGAAACCGGGGAGCTGTTTTTT.

The rearrangement joins TRBV7-9 to TRBJ1-3, with TRBD1 identical over 7 bases. Germline-derived CDR1 and CDR2 are SEHNR and FQNEAQ (reference sequence). CDR3 length: 14 residues. V trimming: 5 bases; J trimming: 2 bases; junction bases outside the gene matches: 3. CDR3 region: CASSPQGAGNTIYF. Written as DNA, the CDR3 is TGTGCCAGCAGCCCTCAGGGGGCTGGAAACACCATATATTTT.

This clone was recorded a few times. The rearrangement joins TRBV6-2 or TRBV6-3 to TRBJ1-5, with D possibly being TRBD1 (5 bases). CDR1 and CDR2 (germline): MNHEY, SVGEGT. With 5 bases removed from V and 2 bases from J, the gap between germline ends came to 19 bases. The CDR3 length is 17 residues. CDR3 sequence reads: CASSREGPGVGNQPQHF. Written as DNA, the CDR3 is TGTGCCAGCAGTCGGGAGGGGCCCGGGGTAGGCAATCAGCCCCAGCATTTT.

The chain carries TRBV27 and TRBJ1-5; no reliable D call. Germline CDR1 MNHEY, CDR2 SMNVEV (reference sequence). The CDR3 runs 14 residues. Trimming took 3 bases from V and 7 from J, leaving 13 bases between them. CDR3 bases: TGTGCCAGCAGTTTGGTTAAGGGTGTACAGCCCCAGCATTTT. It yields the protein CASSLVKGVQPQHF.

The chain couples TRBV13 to TRBJ2-3, with TRBD2 matching 12 bases. The CDR3 consists of 15 residues. V shed 5 bases and J 6 bases; nucleotides not matched to a gene: 6. In germline, CDR1 is PRHDT, CDR2 FYEKMQ (reference sequence). The CDR3 loop reads CASSETSGSHDTQYF. The CDR3 DNA reads as TGTGCCAGCAGCGAGACTAGCGGGAGTCACGATACGCAGTATTTT.

The chain has TRBV19 and TRBJ2-7, with D perhaps being TRBD1 or TRBD2 (5 bases each). The CDR3 has 13 residues. The V end was cut by 5 bases, the J end by 2 bases, with 10 bases between. Germline V gene sequence: CDR1 LNHDA, CDR2 SQIVND (reference sequence). The CDR3 here is CASSRDGTYEQYF. The CDR3 DNA follows: TGTGCCAGTAGTCGGGACGGGACCTACGAGCAGTACTTC.

The chain joins TRBV20-1 to TRBJ2-7; D remains ambiguous. The V gene's germline CDR1 is DFQATT and CDR2 SNEGSKA (reference sequence). This CDR3 region has 12 residues. Trimming removed 3 bases from V and 5 bases from J, with 11 bases in between. This CDR3 is CSASGSSDEQYF. The CDR3 DNA follows: TGCAGTGCTAGTGGATCCAGCGACGAGCAGTACTTC.

The CDR3 region is CASSGWDGAVISGNTIYF. The DNA of the CDR3 is TGTGCCAGCAGTGGATGGGACGGCGCCGTTATCTCTGGAAACACCATATATTTT. The chain couples TRBV25-1 to TRBJ1-3; weak D call: TRBD1 (5 bases). V lost 4 bases to trimming and J lost 0 bases, with 19 bases between them. The CDR3 has 18 residues. Per the germline V gene, CDR1 is MGHDK and CDR2 is SYGVNS.